Below, 23 T cell receptor beta chains from the same sample are listed, as sequenced in a study of T cell repertoires in cytomegalovirus infection. Antigens for these TCRs are unknown. TCRdb reanalysed the reads using MiXCR and keeps one entry per CDR3 protein. The table shows about 830,000 distinct CDR3 sequences, with 32% occurring only once. The sequencing used cultured CD8+ T cells from PBMCs, collected from culture after CMV antigen stimulation. These receptors all stem from a human donor in good health (CMV status not recorded). Some clones in this sample may be carry-over from other donors' samples.

This chain joins TRBV4-1 and TRBJ2-3; no clear D. With 1 base removed from V and 6 bases from J, the gap between germline ends came to 11 bases. This CDR3 is 14 amino acids long. Germline CDR1 is MGHRA and CDR2 is YSYEKL. For the CDR3, the DNA is TGCGCCAGCAGCCAAGCCCCCGGTGGGGATACGCAGTATTTT. The encoded protein is CASSQAPGGDTQYF.

V and J are TRBV6-5 and TRBJ2-7; 7 bases match TRBD1. The germline gives CDR1 MNHEY, CDR2 SVGAGI. V was pared by 4 bases and J by 5 bases, with 8 bases of the junction left unmatched. The length of the CDR3 is 14 residues. The CDR3 is CASSFGPQGNEQYF. The DNA for the CDR3 is TGTGCCAGCAGTTTCGGGCCACAGGGGAACGAGCAGTACTTC.

To note about this clonotype: Possible read error: a much larger clone is one base away. V gene TRBV12-3 or TRBV12-4 combines with J gene TRBJ1-2; TRBD1 matches 7 bases. The CDR3 loop spans 16 amino acids. Unmatched junction bases numbered 18, after V lost 10 bases and J lost 4 bases. In DNA form, the CDR3 reads TGTGCCATCACAACCAAGGGGACAGCCTCTTTCTATGGCTACACCTTC. Protein sequence: CAITTKGTASFYGYTF.

This clonotype was counted between two and nine times. The chain employs TRBV19 and TRBJ1-5, with D possibly being TRBD1 (6 bases). Germline V gene lookup returns CDR1 LNHDA and CDR2 SQIVND (reference sequence). The V end lost 7 bases, the J end lost 8 bases, and 21 bases lay between the germline ends. The CDR3 length is 15 residues. The CDR3 bases are TGTGCCAGTACCCATCATAGGGGGTATCCGGAGCCCCAGCATTTT. Amino acid sequence: CASTHHRGYPEPQHF.

This clonotype was counted only a few times. The CDR3 region has the DNA TGTGCCAGCAGCCCTGACAGGTATATGCAGCCCCAGCATTTT. Translated: CASSPDRYMQPQHF. This chain joins TRBV28 and TRBJ1-5; D is perhaps TRBD1 (6 bases). V gave up 6 bases and J gave up 7 bases, with 16 bases separating them. The CDR3 has 14 residues. CDR1 MDHEN and CDR2 SYDVKM come from the germline V gene. The whole variable domain, filled in from reference TRBV28 and TRBJ1-5, reads DVKVTQSSRYLVKRTGEKVFLECVQDMDHENMFWYRQDPGLGLRLIYFSYDVKMKEKGDIPEGYSVSREKKERFSLILESASTNQTSMYLCASSPDRYMQPQHFGDGTRLSIL.

The chain has TRBV6-2 or TRBV6-3 and TRBJ2-1, with a weak D call TRBD1 (6 bases). V lost 5 bases, J lost 2 bases, and 19 bases lay in between. The CDR3 runs 17 residues. Per the germline V gene, CDR1 is MNHEY and CDR2 is SVGEGT. In nucleotides, the CDR3 is TGTGCCAGCAGTACCATTGAGGGACACCACACCTACAATGAGCAGTTCTTC. Amino acid sequence: CASSTIEGHHTYNEQFF.

This chain's CDR3 is CSATGAPEAFF. The CDR3 DNA reads TGCAGTGCCACAGGGGCCCCAGAAGCTTTCTTT. V and J are TRBV20-1 and TRBJ1-1; 7 bases fit TRBD1. From germline, CDR1 is DFQATT and CDR2 SNEGSKA (reference sequence). There are 11 residues in the CDR3. The V and J ends lost 6 bases and 8 bases, in that order; junction bases with no gene match: 6.

The chain links TRBV6-1 to TRBJ2-1; TRBD1 is a possible D gene (5 bases). CDR1 is MNHNS and CDR2 is SASEGT in the germline V gene. This CDR3 region has 13 residues. Deletions cut 5 bases from V and 7 bases from J, with 12 bases between. Here the CDR3 DNA reads TGTGCCAGCAGTCCCGTGGGGCTGAATGAGCAGTTCTTC. The encoded protein is CASSPVGLNEQFF.

The table lists this clonotype with a few counts. A much larger clone is a single base away; this may be a read error. The rearrangement uses TRBV7-9 and TRBJ1-2; D is undetermined. The CDR3 runs 11 residues. Trimming shortened V by 8 bases and J by 0 bases, and 4 bases separated the two germline ends. The germline V gene encodes CDR1 SEHNR and CDR2 FQNEAQ (reference sequence). CDR3 in DNA: TGTGCCAGCTTAGCTAACTATGGCTACACCTTC. Residues: CASLANYGYTF.

The chain has TRBV6-2 or TRBV6-3 and TRBJ2-1, with a possible D match to TRBD2 (6 bases). Germline values: CDR1 MNHEY, CDR2 SVGEGT. The CDR3 consists of 14 residues. V shed 2 bases and J shed 8 bases, with 13 bases lying between them. The CDR3 nucleotides read TGTGCCAGCAGTTACATGGAGGGTAGGGATGAGCAGTTCTTC. Translating it yields CASSYMEGRDEQFF.

This clonotype was detected many times. The V and J genes are TRBV7-6 and TRBJ2-2; 7 bases align to TRBD1. CDR1 and CDR2 from the germline V gene are SGHVS and FNYEAQ. The CDR3 runs to 16 residues. Trimming took 5 bases from V and 3 from J; bases not matched to a gene: 9. CDR3 coding DNA: TGTGCCAGCAGCCGCATAGACAGGGATGACACCGGGGAGCTGTTTTTT. Protein: CASSRIDRDDTGELFF. Complete variable domain (other parts from reference TRBV7-6 and TRBJ2-2): GAGVSQSPRYKVTKRGQDVALRCDPISGHVSLYWYRQALGQGPEFLTYFNYEAQQDKSGLPNDRFSAERPEGSISTLTIQRTEQRDSAMYRCASSRIDRDDTGELFFGEGSRLTVL.

A single count supports this clonotype. V and J are TRBV6-6 and TRBJ1-6; D is possibly TRBD1 (5 bases). V shed 4 bases and J shed 0 bases, with 19 bases lying between them. This CDR3 has 19 amino acids. Germline V gene data show CDR1 as MNHNY and CDR2 as SVGAGI (reference sequence). CDR3 loop: CASSSRDGHNLSYNSPLHF. CDR3 sequence (DNA): TGTGCCAGCAGTTCCCGGGACGGACACAACCTCTCCTATAATTCACCCCTCCACTTT.

CDR3 nucleotide sequence: TGTGCCAGCACCTGGGGAGCGGGGTCCTTCTCTGGGGCCAACGTCCTGACTTTC. Translation gives CASTWGAGSFSGANVLTF. This chain uses TRBV12-3 or TRBV12-4 with TRBJ2-6; 7 bases line up with TRBD2. CDR3 length: 18 residues. Germline trimming cut 7 bases from V and 0 bases from J; bases unmatched to any gene: 12.

The CDR3 coding sequence is TGTGCCAGCAGTCCCCGACAGGTTAGGGACACTGAAGCTTTCTTT. Protein sequence: CASSPRQVRDTEAFF. The V and J genes are TRBV27 and TRBJ1-1; the D gene is possibly TRBD1 (6 bases). The CDR3 covers 15 residues. Germline V gene data show CDR1 as MNHEY and CDR2 as SMNVEV (reference sequence). V was cut by 5 bases and J by 3 bases, with 16 bases left in between.

V usage is TRBV10-3 and J usage is TRBJ2-6; 9 nucleotides line up with TRBD1. Germline CDR1 is ENHRY and CDR2 is SYGVKD. The CDR3 is 19 residues long. The V gene end was trimmed by 0 bases and the J gene end by 2 bases; junction bases not matched to a gene: 8. CDR3 bases: TGTGCCATCAGTGAGTCAGGGACAGGGTGGAGCGCTGGGGCCAACGTCCTGACTTTC. It is translated as CAISESGTGWSAGANVLTF.

This clonotype was counted a few times. The chain couples TRBV14 to TRBJ2-5; TRBD1 might be the D (6 bases). The CDR3 loop spans 15 amino acids. The V gene's germline CDR1 is SGHDN and CDR2 FVKESK. V was shortened by 4 bases and J by 2 bases, with 14 bases between the two germline ends. The CDR3 coding sequence is TGTGCCAGCAGCCGCCATACAGGGTCACAAGAGACCCAGTACTTC. The encoded protein is CASSRHTGSQETQYF.

The chain combines TRBV6-5 with TRBJ2-5, with D perhaps matching TRBD2 (5 bases). V was pared by 5 bases and J by 2 bases, with 9 bases between. The CDR3 length is 13 residues. Per germline, CDR1 MNHEY and CDR2 SVGAGI. CDR3 region: CASSLDWQETQYF. CDR3 nucleotide sequence: TGTGCCAGCAGTCTGGACTGGCAAGAGACCCAGTACTTC.

The chain uses TRBV28 and TRBJ1-1; D call uncertain. Germline V lookup: CDR1 MDHEN, CDR2 SYDVKM. Deletions cut 2 bases from V and 8 bases from J, with 15 bases between. This CDR3 is 14 amino acids long. The DNA of the CDR3 is TGTGCCAGCAGTTTAGCTTTGAAGGGAGGCGAAGCTTTCTTT. This sequence encodes CASSLALKGGEAFF.

The chain is built from TRBV7-6 and TRBJ2-3; 9 nucleotides agree with TRBD1. The CDR3 totals 14 residues. The germline V gene encodes CDR1 SGHVS and CDR2 FNYEAQ. The ends lost 3 bases at V and 4 bases at J; junction bases unmatched: 2. CDR3 region: CASSLGTGPDTQYF. The CDR3 DNA reads TGTGCCAGCAGCTTGGGGACAGGGCCAGATACGCAGTATTTT.

Worth noting for this clonotype: A much bigger clone sits one base away, suggesting this may be a read error. The genes are TRBV7-3 and TRBJ1-1; TRBD1 matches at 7 bases. The CDR3 has 13 amino acids. CDR1 is SGHTA and CDR2 is FQGTGA in the germline V gene. The DNA of the CDR3 is TGTGCCAGGAGCTACAGGGGAGGAACTGAAGCTTTCTTT. Encoded protein: CARSYRGGTEAFF.

The chain links TRBV10-3 to TRBJ1-1; D ambiguous. This CDR3 has 13 amino acids. V lost 8 bases to trimming and J lost 0 bases, with 10 bases between them. Germline CDR1 and CDR2: ENHRY and SYGVKD. CDR3 nucleotide sequence: TGTGCCATCCTGGAGGGCGTGAACACTGAAGCTTTCTTT. Translated, it gives CAILEGVNTEAFF.

This clonotype was found a few times. The V call is TRBV20-1, the J call TRBJ2-3; TRBD2 matches 12 bases. Germline CDR1 and CDR2: DFQATT and SNEGSKA (reference sequence). This CDR3 is built from 17 residues. The trim removed 4 bases at V and 5 bases at J, leaving 13 bases unmatched. The CDR3 coding sequence is TGCAGTGCTACCCTTCCCCTAGCGGGGGGGCGGGTAGATACGCAGTATTTT. Amino acid sequence: CSATLPLAGGRVDTQYF.

This clonotype has ten or more counts. CDR3 region: CASSLYRESNQPQHF. In DNA form, the CDR3 reads TGTGCCAGCAGTCTGTACAGGGAGAGCAATCAGCCCCAGCATTTT. This chain links TRBV27 with TRBJ1-5; a possible D gene is TRBD1 (6 bases). This CDR3 is built from 15 residues. The germline V gene has CDR1 MNHEY and CDR2 SMNVEV (reference sequence). Deletions cut 5 bases from V and 1 base from J, with 12 bases between.